The T cell receptor (beta chain) described here comes from a study of CD8+CD57+ T cells in acquired aplastic anemia. From germline, CDR1 is KGHDR and CDR2 SFDVKD. With 4 bases clipped from V and 5 bases from J, the junction kept 3 bases outside the gene matches. The CDR3 consists of 13 residues. Patients who underwent sequencing had shown CD8+CD57+ cell expansion by flow cytometry. There was no therapy given to any patient before the blood sampling took place. TCR beta VDJ and CDR3 profiling used genomic DNA as template. One entry per CDR3 protein results from TCRdb running MiXCR on the reads. The repertoire holds around 200,000 distinct CDR3 sequences, with 48% as singletons. This clonotype has only a few counts.

Sequencing was carried out using sorted CD4+, CD8+, or CD8+CD57+ T cells (not recorded which) from PBMCs. The clonotype originates from a human donor with aplastic anemia. The chain is built from TRBV24-1 and TRBJ2-7; TRBD1 aligns across 8 bases. The CDR3 bases are TGTGCCACCAGTGACCCGACAGGGGACGAGCAGTACTTC. Translated, it gives CATSDPTGDEQYF.